This record looks at one T cell receptor (beta chain) sequence and its context. Its antigen specificity is not known. No much larger clone is present one base from it, and per-base qualities are unavailable. TCRbeta CDR3 regions were amplified from genomic DNA using the immunoSEQ Assay, a bias-controlled multiplex PCR. From the authors' description of their analysis: Within the assay, amplification of reference gene primers was used to estimate how many nucleated cells each sample contained. To quantify the absolute abundance of each unique TCRbeta CDR3 rearrangement, sequence reads were collapsed and filtered. For each sample, productive Simpson clonality was calculated by taking the square root of Simpson's diversity index across productive rearrangements. TCRdb's version of the immuneACCESS table is confined to in-frame rearrangements and falls short of the full clone set. An unresolved V gene accounts for under half of the shortfall where checked; the remainder is of unknown origin. V, J and clone size are taken as reported in that table, and D and trimming were inferred from the DNA itself. This sample has about 140,000 clones in its table, and approximately 88% of those were observed once. The top ten hold more than 9% of the sample.

Whole blood was collected in K2EDTA tubes by collaborating institutions according to the institutions' own protocols. For TCRbeta analysis, collaborator samples were shipped as frozen whole blood, as isolated PBMCs, or as DNA extracted from either sample type. This record belongs to a study of blood T cell repertoires in COVID-19 (dated by TCRdb to 2018 to 2020). At the level of the whole study: Samples covering the acute and convalescent phases of COVID-19 were provided by collaborators in the United States, Italy and Spain. The prospective study material was composed of cDNA or gDNA derived from T cells, B-cell-depleted T cells, or PBMCs. The dataset comprised deeply sampled blood TCRbeta repertoires from subjects exposed to, actively infected with, or recovered from COVID-19. A freely available public database, intended as a resource for researchers studying the immune response to SARS-CoV-2, is where the repertoires were released. The samples were drawn from the first 160 participants of the ongoing ImmuneRACE study and from 1,254 subjects provided by 6 global collaborators. Nearly every sample came with metadata listing a de-identified subject ID, COVID-19 status, age in years and sex. HLA class I and class II types, where available, came from metadata supplied by the sample provider rather than from assay-based typing.

From its cysteine to its phenylalanine, the CDR3 spans 15 amino acids. The read is trimmed to its CDR3 DNA, 45 bases read in frame from base 1. The germline V gene (reference sequence) provides CDR1 LNHDA and CDR2 SQIVND. From V the trimming removes 1 base and from J it removes 2 bases, while the gene matches leave 3 bases of the junction unaccounted for. Summary of the overall study and its limitations: How much clinical and demographic metadata was included differed by source and by participant, and the metadata was provided uncurated.

The origin of this receptor is a man between 60 and 70 years old with active or convalescent COVID-19. Source material: peripheral blood. The rearranged segments are TRBV19 and TRBJ2-5; 8 junctional bases match TRBD1. The CDR3 region reads CASSIGRGRQETQYF. The DNA is as follows: TGTGCCAGTAGTATAGGCAGGGGGCGGCAAGAGACCCAGTACTTC.